This entry lists 20 T cell receptor beta chains sequenced from one sample in a study of cytomegalovirus exposure and HLA in healthy donors. In the PCR, 60 Vbeta and 13 Jbeta primers were used. The repertoire was sequenced with immunoSEQ multiplex PCR; TCRdb's copy has only in-frame clones and lacks some. Of hundreds of thousands of clones listed, 77% are singletons. The material sequenced was PBMCs. These receptors all stem from a woman in her fifties or sixties in good health and CMV-seropositive.

The CDR3 protein is CASRPRNYEQYF. The DNA for the CDR3 is TGTGCAAGTCGCCCGCGCAACTACGAGCAGTACTTC. The chain couples TRBV12-2 to TRBJ2-7; the D call in the table, TRBD2, was not verified against the DNA. TRBV12-2 is noted as a pseudogene. CDR3 length: 12 amino acids.

This sequence joins TRBV5-6 and TRBJ2-5, with TRBD1 identical over 7 bases. V dropped 0 bases and J dropped 2; count of bases not matched to a gene: 10. Germline assignment: CDR1 SGHDT and CDR2 YYEEEE. The CDR3 is 17 amino acids. This chain's CDR3 is CASSLDVVLGQQETQYF. The CDR3, as DNA: TGTGCCAGCAGCTTGGATGTTGTGTTGGGACAGCAAGAGACCCAGTACTTC.

The V gene is TRBV10-3, the J gene TRBJ2-7; 13 nucleotides line up with TRBD2. Germline values: CDR1 ENHRY, CDR2 SYGVKD. With 5 bases clipped from V and 6 bases from J, the junction kept 7 bases outside the gene matches. The CDR3 contains 15 residues. The CDR3 DNA follows: TGTGCCATCAGTTGGACTAGCGGGAGCCCCGGCGAGCAGTACTTC. The encoded protein is CAISWTSGSPGEQYF.

The chain is built from TRBV4-2 and TRBJ2-2; TRBD2 matches 9 bases. V trimming: 4 bases; J trimming: 5 bases; junction bases outside the gene matches: 11. The CDR3 runs 17 residues. The germline V gene encodes CDR1 LGHNA and CDR2 YNFKEQ. The DNA for the CDR3 is TGTGCCAGCAGCCCCAACGGGGCGGGGGGGCATACCGGGGAGCTGTTTTTT. Protein product: CASSPNGAGGHTGELFF.

The J gene is TRBJ2-6, the V gene TRBV19, with D possibly being TRBD1 (6 bases). V lost 6 bases to trimming and J lost 2 bases, with 11 bases between them. The germline CDR1 and CDR2 sequences are LNHDA and SQIVND (reference sequence). This CDR3 is built from 15 residues. CDR3 coding DNA: TGTGCCAGTAGCTCTGAGGGGGCTGGGGCCAACGTCCTGACTTTC. Protein sequence: CASSSEGAGANVLTF.

Worth noting for this clone: This sample includes further DNA sequences coding for the same CDR3. The rearrangement joins TRBV10-3 to TRBJ2-7; D not resolved. Per the germline V gene, CDR1 is ENHRY and CDR2 is SYGVKD. The ends were cut back, 2 bases at V and 3 bases at J, with 8 bases in the middle. The CDR3 is 13 amino acids. The DNA for the CDR3 is TGTGCCATCAGTGAGGGCAGAAACTACGAGCAGTACTTC. Translation gives CAISEGRNYEQYF.

The chain is built from TRBV18 and TRBJ2-7; D might be TRBD2 (5 bases). The length of the CDR3 is 15 residues. CDR1 KGHSH and CDR2 LQKENI come from the germline V gene. Between the trimmed V and J ends, which lost 0 bases and 1 base, there was a span of 10 bases. The CDR3 spells CASSPPSRESYEQYF. The CDR3 nucleotides are TGTGCCAGCTCACCACCTTCCCGGGAATCCTACGAGCAGTACTTC.

The chain uses TRBV12-5 and TRBJ1-5; weak D call: TRBD1 (6 bases). The germline V and J ends were trimmed by 0 bases and 0 bases, with 15 bases remaining between them. The CDR3 runs to 18 residues. Per germline, CDR1 LGHNT and CDR2 FRNRAP. The CDR3 nucleotides are TGTGCTAGTGGTTTGGTACGTTATCAGGGGTTTAGCAATCAGCCCCAGCATTTT. Amino acid sequence: CASGLVRYQGFSNQPQHF.

This sequence joins TRBV18 and TRBJ1-4, with TRBD1 matching 7 bases. CDR3 size: 14 residues. The germline gives CDR1 KGHSH, CDR2 LQKENI. The junction had 9 bases not matched to a gene; V was cut back by 6 bases and J by 8 bases. The CDR3 nucleotides are TGTGCCAGCTCTCGGGACAGAGGAGGAGAAAAACTGTTTTTT. This gives the protein CASSRDRGGEKLFF. Full variable domain (remainder filled in from reference TRBV18 and TRBJ1-4): NAGVMQNPRHLVRRRGQEARLRCSPMKGHSHVYWYRQLPEEGLKFMVYLQKENIIDESGMPKERFSAEFPKEGPSILRIQQVVRGDSAAYFCASSRDRGGEKLFFGSGTQLSVL.

This chain links TRBV5-4 with TRBJ2-1; 7 bases map to TRBD2. V trimming: 4 bases; J trimming: 4 bases; junction bases outside the gene matches: 11. The CDR3 is 16 amino acids. CDR1 is SGHNT and CDR2 is YYREEE in the germline V gene (reference sequence). The CDR3 spells CASSPGGAAGYNEQFF. The CDR3 nucleotides are TGTGCCAGCAGCCCCGGCGGGGCAGCGGGGTACAATGAGCAGTTCTTC.

The CDR3, as DNA: TGTGCCAGCAGCCCGAGACAGGGACACACTGAAGCTTTCTTT. Its protein product is CASSPRQGHTEAFF. The chain uses TRBV7-3 and TRBJ1-1, with 7 bases aligning to TRBD1. Germline CDR1 SGHTA, CDR2 FQGTGA. The CDR3 sequence is 14 residues long. With V trimmed by 5 bases and J by 3 bases, 6 bases remained unmatched.

This clone was recorded once. The chain combines TRBV27 with TRBJ1-5; 9 nucleotides agree with TRBD1. CDR1 is MNHEY, CDR2 SMNVEV, per germline (reference sequence). CDR3 length: 14 residues. With 3 bases clipped from V and 4 bases from J, the junction kept 1 base outside the gene matches. The CDR3 coding sequence is TGTGCCAGCAGTTTCGGGACAGGGAATCAGCCCCAGCATTTT. Its protein is CASSFGTGNQPQHF.

J is TRBJ2-3 and V is TRBV9; 8 bases fit TRBD1. J was trimmed by 3 bases and V by 0 bases; bases with no gene match: 3. CDR1 is SGDLS, CDR2 YYNGEE, per germline. This CDR3 has 15 amino acids. The CDR3 spells CASSVGQGLTDTQYF. CDR3 nucleotide sequence: TGTGCCAGCAGCGTAGGACAGGGGCTGACAGATACGCAGTATTTT.

This clone was counted a few times. This chain connects TRBV4-1 to TRBJ2-7; TRBD1 is a possible D gene (6 bases). Germline CDR1 reads MGHRA; CDR2 reads YSYEKL. V lost 2 bases, J lost 2 bases, and 13 bases lay in between. The CDR3 totals 15 residues. CDR3 loop: CASSQYRDDAYEQYF. In DNA form, the CDR3 reads TGCGCCAGCAGCCAATACAGGGACGATGCCTACGAGCAGTACTTC.

The chain has TRBV5-1 and TRBJ2-3; D uncertain. V was clipped by 0 bases and J by 0 bases, with 8 bases between them. Germline V gene sequence: CDR1 SGHRS, CDR2 YFSETQ. There are 15 residues in the CDR3. CDR3 residues: CASSLDGASTDTQYF. CDR3 bases: TGCGCCAGCAGCTTGGATGGAGCCAGCACAGATACGCAGTATTTT.

This chain connects TRBV28 to TRBJ1-4; 7 positions match TRBD1. The CDR3 extends over 13 amino acids. Germline CDR1 is MDHEN and CDR2 is SYDVKM. The V and J ends lost 10 bases and 0 bases, in that order; junction bases with no gene match: 2. The CDR3 DNA is TGTGCCATCGGGACAGCAACTAATGAAAAACTGTTTTTT. Translating it yields CAIGTATNEKLFF.

The chain uses TRBV19 and TRBJ2-5; D possibly corresponds to TRBD2 (5 bases). The ends were cut back, 1 base at V and 4 bases at J, with 7 bases in the middle. This CDR3 spans 13 amino acids. Per germline, CDR1 LNHDA and CDR2 SQIVND (reference sequence). The CDR3 protein is CASSIGERETQYF. The CDR3 bases are TGTGCCAGTAGTATAGGGGAGAGAGAGACCCAGTACTTC.

This sequence joins TRBV2 and TRBJ1-2; possibly TRBD1 for D (5 bases). The CDR3 runs to 14 residues. V lost 3 bases, J lost 6 bases, and 14 bases lay in between. Germline values: CDR1 SNHLY, CDR2 FYNNEI. CDR3 in amino acids: CASSEASQGNGYTF. DNA for the CDR3: TGTGCCAGCAGTGAGGCTTCCCAGGGAAATGGCTACACCTTC.

The rearrangement uses TRBV5-1 and TRBJ2-3; 9 positions agree with TRBD2. In germline, CDR1 is SGHRS, CDR2 YFSETQ. The CDR3 spans 16 residues. V was clipped by 2 bases and J by 5 bases; unmatched bases: 9. CDR3 region: CASSFGTSRSQDTQYF. The DNA for the CDR3 is TGCGCCAGCAGCTTTGGGACTAGCAGGTCTCAAGATACGCAGTATTTT.

This chain connects TRBV5-1 to TRBJ2-2; 7 bases match TRBD1. This CDR3 contains 16 residues. Germline CDR1 and CDR2: SGHRS and YFSETQ. The trim removed 1 base at V and 1 base at J, leaving 4 bases unmatched. The CDR3 DNA reads as TGCGCCAGCAGCTTGCGGCCAGGGGGGAACACCGGGGAGCTGTTTTTT. As protein: CASSLRPGGNTGELFF.